This TCR beta chain stems from a study of T cells in Graves' hyperthyroidism and ophthalmopathy (dated by TCRdb to between 2018 and 2021). A note on the overall study: Peripheral blood samples were taken at the time of initial diagnosis, prior to any treatment. A discovery cohort of about 96 patients, approximately 44 with Graves' ophthalmopathy and 55 to 65 with stable Graves' hyperthyroidism, was used to find distinguishing TCR V-J signatures. Prospective prediction of ophthalmopathy was tested in an independent validation cohort consisting of roughly 20 hyperthyroidism patients and around 16 patients who later progressed to ophthalmopathy. The approximately 100 discovery patients were randomly divided into training and test sets at a 7:3 ratio. In about 6 Graves' hyperthyroidism patients, the study also compared T-cell repertoires from thyroid tissue with T-cell repertoires from blood. Once sampling was done, hyperthyroidism patients were given methimazole at a starting dose of 30 mg daily, whereas ophthalmopathy patients were given high-dose intravenous methylprednisolone. According to the paper, TCR Vbeta CDR3 sequencing was carried out on over 130 peripheral blood samples, which came from 40 to 45 ophthalmopathy, under 80 hyperthyroidism and roughly 17 progressor patients.

The TCR beta CDR3 regions were amplified from the RNA transcripts. The TCR CDR3 was subjected to a first round of RT-PCR using the HTBI primer set and the Qiagen OneStep RT-PCR kit. Libraries were constructed in a second round of multiplex PCR, after which size selection and purification were performed. Paired-end sequencing of the libraries was performed with 100 bp reads on an Illumina HiSeq2000. In the authors' own workflow: Raw data were processed with SOAPnuke, discarding reads with adapters, uncalled bases, mean Phred below 15, or no exact constant-primer or identifier match. COPE v1.2.5 was used to merge the high-quality paired reads, and each unique nucleotide sequence was defined as a clonotype. Clonotypes were aligned to IMGT TRBV, TRBD and TRBJ reference segments using MiTCR v1.1. The analysis was restricted to V-J combinations with a frequency above 0.0001, which together covered 99% to 99.2% of the repertoires. The TCS score was defined as the ratio of F50 (clonal expansion) to E x V (chaos), calculated using BLOSUM62-based TCRdist between CDR3 peptides within each V-J. Welch's t-statistics and random forest reduced fewer than 550 V-J features to some 14, which were used in a naive Bayes classifier (R e1071). The raw public data were reprocessed by TCRdb itself: fastp quality trimming at Q25, MiXCR clonotype calling, in-frame beta chains only. Rows merge per CDR3 protein into single entries with the most common DNA and genes. Clone size and V and J calls follow TCRdb, not the original study. This sample gives around 190,000 distinct CDR3 sequences in total; roughly 17% of them show up just once. The ten largest clones capture 53% of the sample.

Graves' hyperthyroidism was defined as stable when no progression to ophthalmopathy occurred over 18 months of follow-up. Hyperthyroidism patients were newly diagnosed, had a disease duration of under 2 months, and were aged 18 to 65 years. The study excluded patients with uncontrolled infections, other autoimmune diseases, pregnancy or lactation. Diagnoses were based on clinical symptoms, serum thyroxine and TRAb, thyroid ultrasound and orbital computed tomography. PBMCs were separated from roughly 9.6 ml of fresh peripheral blood using Ficoll-Paque density gradient centrifugation. Total RNA was extracted with Trizol reagent, and quality was checked on an Agilent 2100 Bioanalyzer. CDR1 and CDR2 are drawn from the germline V gene (reference sequence): MNHEY, SMNVEV. From the cysteine through the phenylalanine, the CDR3 covers 14 amino acids. Of the read, only the CDR3 DNA is kept; its 42 bases are in frame from base 1. Germline trimming amounts to 3 bases on V and 3 bases on J, with 5 as the count of junction bases outside the gene matches.

Overall study results and their limits: In cross-validation, a model built on a 13 V-J signature told ophthalmopathy apart from stable hyperthyroidism with roughly 87% sensitivity and roughly 81% specificity, and in testing the same model reached 80%/75%. Most expanded thyroid clonotypes (frequency above 0.001) were also detected in blood, a finding suggesting that blood repertoires may reflect thyroid immune responses. In validation, the model predicted progression to ophthalmopathy a median of about 5.9 months before onset, with approximately 71% sensitivity and roughly 73% specificity. No statistical method was used to fix the sample size in advance, and group allocation was not hidden from the investigators.

This clonotype has at least ten counts. Its antigen is not yet known. Base qualities are missing; no much larger clone stands one base away. The sequencing sample was made of blood. The rearrangement combines TRBV27 with TRBJ2-7, with TRBD1 identical over 7 junction bases. This receptor was identified in a woman between 50 and 59 years old with Graves' hyperthyroidism. The nucleotide sequence is TGTGCCAGCAGTTTGAGGGGGCTGATCTACGAGCAGTACTTC. The resulting protein is CASSLRGLIYEQYF.